This T cell receptor beta chain was sequenced in a study of blood T cell repertoires in COVID-19. Repertoires were generated with immunoSEQ multiplex PCR, while TCRdb's copy carries only in-frame clones and drops some. The sample holds about 270,000 clones; 86% are singletons and the top ten take under 3%. The CDR3 runs to 14 residues. Germline V gives CDR1 SGHTA, CDR2 FQGNSA. The trim removed 5 bases at V and 7 bases at J, leaving 6 bases unmatched. This sequence joins TRBV7-2 and TRBJ2-1; 9 bases are shared with TRBD2. The sequencing sample was made of PBMCs or T cells enriched from blood (not recorded which). The TCR was taken from a young woman who had recovered from COVID-19. The chain's CDR3 is CASSPSGTGNEQFF. The CDR3, as DNA: TGTGCCAGCAGCCCTAGCGGGACGGGGAATGAGCAGTTCTTC.